Sequencing of this T cell receptor beta chain was carried out in a study of T cell repertoires in cytomegalovirus infection. Study-wide background: Both a matching HLA type and CMV infection were indicated by public TCR beta signatures. Study-level findings and limits: The cumulative frequency of public TCR beta families identified carriers of CMV plus the relevant HLA. Across the ex vivo response, the dominant clonotypes were HLA-C-restricted CMV-specific TCR beta clonotypes.

From the reads, TCRdb called clonotypes with MiXCR, one entry per CDR3 protein. The sample has about 220,000 distinct CDR3 sequences, 38% seen once. After removal of 1 base from V and 0 bases from J, the junction contained 5 bases not matched to a gene. The CDR3 covers 16 residues. Germline loops: CDR1 MNHEY, CDR2 SVGEGT. A remark on this clonotype: Its antigen remains unknown.

The sample in question was CD8+ T cells from cultured PBMCs, obtained from culture after CMV antigen stimulation. The chain is built from TRBV6-2 or TRBV6-3 and TRBJ2-7, with 8 bases identical to TRBD1. The origin of this receptor is a human donor in good health (CMV status not recorded). Some clones in this sample may be carry-over from other donors' samples. The CDR3 DNA reads as TGTGCCAGCAGTTACTGGACAGGGTCCAGCTCCTACGAGCAGTACTTC. This encodes CASSYWTGSSSYEQYF.